This T cell receptor beta chain was captured by sequencing in a study of cytomegalovirus exposure and HLA in healthy donors. General study results and limits: Reported findings show TCR beta sequences accurately forecast HLA-A and HLA-B alleles in most subjects. Later on, an analysis showed TCR association rates differing by HLA locus, with DRB1 the most and HLA-C the fewest.

Comment on this clone: Its target is not known. This same CDR3 is encoded by further DNA sequences in the sample.

The study ran its PCR with 60 Vbeta and 13 Jbeta primers. Clones were sequenced by immunoSEQ multiplex PCR, and TCRdb holds only the in-frame ones, with some missing. The sample consists of over 150,000 clones, around 68% of them appearing once. Per germline, CDR1 LNHDA and CDR2 SQIVND (reference sequence). The CDR3 has 14 residues. The ends were cut back, 4 bases at V and 2 bases at J, with 11 bases in the middle. The receptor comes from a woman in her forties in good health and CMV-seropositive. This rearrangement joins TRBV19 to TRBJ1-2; a possible D gene is TRBD1 (5 bases). Sequenced material: PBMCs. CDR3 sequence: CASSKTAPNYGYTF. The CDR3 nucleotides read TGTGCCAGTAGTAAGACAGCCCCAAACTATGGCTACACCTTC.